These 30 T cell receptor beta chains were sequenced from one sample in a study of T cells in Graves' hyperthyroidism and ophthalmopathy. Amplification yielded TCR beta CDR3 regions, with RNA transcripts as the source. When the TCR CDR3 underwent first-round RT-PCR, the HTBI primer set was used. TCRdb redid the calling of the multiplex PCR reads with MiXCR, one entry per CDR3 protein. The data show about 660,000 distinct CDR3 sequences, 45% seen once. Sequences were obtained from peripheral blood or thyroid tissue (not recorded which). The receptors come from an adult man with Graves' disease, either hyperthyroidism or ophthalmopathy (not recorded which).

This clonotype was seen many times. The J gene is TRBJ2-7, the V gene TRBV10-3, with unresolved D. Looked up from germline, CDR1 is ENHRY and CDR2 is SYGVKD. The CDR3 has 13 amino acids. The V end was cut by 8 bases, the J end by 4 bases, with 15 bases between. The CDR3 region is CAIALGGQYEQYF. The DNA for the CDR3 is TGTGCCATCGCCCTGGGTGGCCAGTACGAGCAGTACTTC.

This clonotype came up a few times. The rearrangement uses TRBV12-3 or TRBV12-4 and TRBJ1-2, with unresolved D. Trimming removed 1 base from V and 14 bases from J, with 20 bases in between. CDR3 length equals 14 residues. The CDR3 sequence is CASSLGPIPRRLTF. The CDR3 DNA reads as TGTGCCAGCAGTTTAGGCCCGATCCCCCGACGTCTTACCTTC.

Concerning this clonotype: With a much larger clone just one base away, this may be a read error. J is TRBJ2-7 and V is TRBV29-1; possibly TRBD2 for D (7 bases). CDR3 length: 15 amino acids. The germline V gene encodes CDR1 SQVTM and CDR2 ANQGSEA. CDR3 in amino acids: CSVGGTPGQPYGQYF. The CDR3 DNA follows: TGCAGCGTGGGGGGGACTCCGGGACAACCGTACGGGCAGTACTTC.

The CDR3 here is CASSAPPGQNSYEQYF. Written as DNA, the CDR3 is TGTGCCAGCAGTGCCCCCCCGGGACAGAACTCCTACGAGCAGTACTTC. The chain has TRBV25-1 and TRBJ2-7; 7 bases align to TRBD1. V shed 4 bases and J 0 bases; nucleotides not matched to a gene: 9. CDR3 size: 16 residues. Germline lookup yields CDR1 MGHDK and CDR2 SYGVNS.

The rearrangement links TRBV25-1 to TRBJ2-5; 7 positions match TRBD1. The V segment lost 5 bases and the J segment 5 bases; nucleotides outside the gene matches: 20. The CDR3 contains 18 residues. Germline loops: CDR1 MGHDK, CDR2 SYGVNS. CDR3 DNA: TGTGCCAGCAGTTTATCGAGTCGGCGGGCAGGGGGTGATGAGACCCAGTACTTC. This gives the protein CASSLSSRRAGGDETQYF.

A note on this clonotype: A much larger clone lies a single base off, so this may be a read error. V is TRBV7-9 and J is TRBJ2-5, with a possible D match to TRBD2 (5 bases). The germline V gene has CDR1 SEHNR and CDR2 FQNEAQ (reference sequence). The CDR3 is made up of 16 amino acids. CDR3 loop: CASSLASEGIQEAQYF. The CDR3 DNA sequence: TGTGCCAGCAGCTTAGCGAGCGAGGGTATCCAAGAGGCCCAGTACTTC.

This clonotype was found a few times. CDR3 sequence reads: CASTTFGTSGYTF. In DNA form, the CDR3 reads TGTGCCAGCACCACTTTCGGGACATCTGGCTACACCTTC. The V gene is TRBV6-5, the J gene TRBJ1-2; TRBD1 is a possible D gene (6 bases). V lost 7 bases, J lost 7 bases, and 16 bases lay in between. CDR3 size: 13 residues. Germline V gene sequence: CDR1 MNHEY, CDR2 SVGAGI.

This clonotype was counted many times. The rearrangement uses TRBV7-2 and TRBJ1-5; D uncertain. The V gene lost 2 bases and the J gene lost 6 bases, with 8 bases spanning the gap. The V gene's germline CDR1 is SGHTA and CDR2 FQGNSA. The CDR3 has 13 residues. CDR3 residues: CASSLNPTQPQHF. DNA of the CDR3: TGTGCCAGCAGCTTAAACCCAACTCAGCCCCAGCATTTT.

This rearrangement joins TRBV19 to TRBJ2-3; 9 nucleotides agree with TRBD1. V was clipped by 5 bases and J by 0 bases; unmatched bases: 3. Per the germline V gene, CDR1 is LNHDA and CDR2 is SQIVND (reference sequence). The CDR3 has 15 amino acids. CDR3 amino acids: CASSRQGESTDTQYF. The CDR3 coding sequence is TGTGCCAGTAGTCGACAGGGGGAGAGCACAGATACGCAGTATTTT. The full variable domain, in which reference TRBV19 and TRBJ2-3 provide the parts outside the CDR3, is DGGITQSPKYLFRKEGQNVTLSCEQNLNHDAMYWYRQDPGQGLRLIYYSQIVNDFQKGDIAEGYSVSREKKESFPLTVTSAQKNPTAFYLCASSRQGESTDTQYFGPGTRLTVL.

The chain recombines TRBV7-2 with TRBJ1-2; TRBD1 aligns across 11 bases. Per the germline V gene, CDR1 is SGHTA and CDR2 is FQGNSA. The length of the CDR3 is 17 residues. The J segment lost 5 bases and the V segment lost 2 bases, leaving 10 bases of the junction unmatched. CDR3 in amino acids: CASSLFGPGTGGYGYTF. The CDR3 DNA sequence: TGTGCCAGCAGCTTATTTGGGCCCGGGACAGGGGGTTATGGCTACACCTTC.

The CDR3 reads CASSTAQGANYGYTF. The CDR3 DNA reads as TGCGCCAGCAGCACGGCCCAGGGAGCTAACTATGGCTACACCTTC. The chain has TRBV5-1 and TRBJ1-2; D may be TRBD1 (5 bases). Germline V CDR1 and CDR2: SGHRS, YFSETQ. Trimming removed 4 bases at V and 0 bases at J, with 13 bases between. This CDR3 has 15 amino acids.

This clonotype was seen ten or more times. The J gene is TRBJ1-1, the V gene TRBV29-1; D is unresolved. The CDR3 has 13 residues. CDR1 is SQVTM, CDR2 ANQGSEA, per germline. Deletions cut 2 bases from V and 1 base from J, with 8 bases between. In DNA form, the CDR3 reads TGCAGCGTTGAAACACAGACGAACACTGAAGCTTTCTTT. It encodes CSVETQTNTEAFF. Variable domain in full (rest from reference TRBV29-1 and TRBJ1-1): SAVISQKPSRDICQRGTSLTIQCQVDSQVTMMFWYRQQPGQSLTLIATANQGSEATYESGFVIDKFPISRPNLTFSTLTVSNMSPEDSSIYLCSVETQTNTEAFFGQGTRLTVV.

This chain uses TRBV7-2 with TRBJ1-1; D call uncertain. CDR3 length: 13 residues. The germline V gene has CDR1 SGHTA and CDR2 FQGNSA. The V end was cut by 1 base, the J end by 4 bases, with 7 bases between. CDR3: CASSLVYGTEAFF. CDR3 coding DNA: TGTGCCAGCAGCTTAGTTTACGGCACTGAAGCTTTCTTT.

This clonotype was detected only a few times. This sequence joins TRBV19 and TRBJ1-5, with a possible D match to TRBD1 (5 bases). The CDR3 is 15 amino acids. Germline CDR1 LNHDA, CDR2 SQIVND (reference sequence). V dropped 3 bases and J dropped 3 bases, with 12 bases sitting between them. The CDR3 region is CASSIQGLNNQPQHF. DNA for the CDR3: TGTGCCAGTAGTATTCAGGGCCTAAACAATCAGCCCCAGCATTTT.

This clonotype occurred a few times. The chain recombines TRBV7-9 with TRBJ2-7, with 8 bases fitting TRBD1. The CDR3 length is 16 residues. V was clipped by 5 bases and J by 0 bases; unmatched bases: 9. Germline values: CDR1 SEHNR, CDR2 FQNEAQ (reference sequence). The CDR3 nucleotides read TGTGCCAGCAGCCAAGGGACAGGTTTAAGCTCCTACGAGCAGTACTTC. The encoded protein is CASSQGTGLSSYEQYF.

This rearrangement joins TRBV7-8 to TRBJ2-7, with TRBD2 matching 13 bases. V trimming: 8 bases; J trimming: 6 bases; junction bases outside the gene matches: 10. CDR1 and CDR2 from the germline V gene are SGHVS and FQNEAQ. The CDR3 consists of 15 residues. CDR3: CASSPLAGGPPEQYF. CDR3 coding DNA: TGTGCCAGCTCACCACTAGCGGGAGGGCCACCCGAGCAGTACTTC.

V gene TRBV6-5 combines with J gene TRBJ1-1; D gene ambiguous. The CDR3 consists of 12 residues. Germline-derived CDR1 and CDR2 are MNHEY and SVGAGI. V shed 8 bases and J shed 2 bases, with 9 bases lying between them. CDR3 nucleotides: TGTGCCAGCGTGAGTCGCAACACTGAAGCTTTCTTT. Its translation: CASVSRNTEAFF.

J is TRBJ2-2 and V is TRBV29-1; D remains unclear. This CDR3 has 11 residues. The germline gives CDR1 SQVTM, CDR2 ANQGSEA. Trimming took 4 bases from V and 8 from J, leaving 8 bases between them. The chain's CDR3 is CSVVVTGELFF. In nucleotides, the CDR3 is TGCAGCGTTGTGGTTACAGGGGAGCTGTTTTTT.

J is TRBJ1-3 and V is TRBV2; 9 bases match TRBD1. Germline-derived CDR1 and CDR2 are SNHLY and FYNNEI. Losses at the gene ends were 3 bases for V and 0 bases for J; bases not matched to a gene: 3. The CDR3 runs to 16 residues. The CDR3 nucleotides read TGTGCCAGCAGTGAGGTGACAGGGGGCTCTGGAAACACCATATATTTT. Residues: CASSEVTGGSGNTIYF.

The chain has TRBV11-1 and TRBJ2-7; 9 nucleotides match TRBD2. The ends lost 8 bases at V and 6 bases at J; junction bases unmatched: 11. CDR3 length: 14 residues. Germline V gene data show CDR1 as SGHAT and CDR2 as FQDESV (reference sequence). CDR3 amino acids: CASRGSSGVGEQYF. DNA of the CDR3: TGTGCCAGCCGCGGTTCTAGCGGGGTAGGCGAGCAGTACTTC.

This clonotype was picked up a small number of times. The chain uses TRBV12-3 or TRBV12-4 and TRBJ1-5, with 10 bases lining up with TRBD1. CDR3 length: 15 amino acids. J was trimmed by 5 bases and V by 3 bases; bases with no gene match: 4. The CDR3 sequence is CASSFWGTGDQPQHF. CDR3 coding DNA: TGTGCCAGCAGTTTTTGGGGGACAGGGGATCAGCCCCAGCATTTT.

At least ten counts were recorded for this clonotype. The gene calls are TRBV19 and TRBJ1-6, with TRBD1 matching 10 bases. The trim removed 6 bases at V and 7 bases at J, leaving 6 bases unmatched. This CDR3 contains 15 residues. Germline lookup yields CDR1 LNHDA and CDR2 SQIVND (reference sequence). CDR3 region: CASSRQGARNSPLHF. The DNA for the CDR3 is TGTGCCAGTAGCCGACAGGGGGCGCGGAATTCACCCCTCCACTTT.

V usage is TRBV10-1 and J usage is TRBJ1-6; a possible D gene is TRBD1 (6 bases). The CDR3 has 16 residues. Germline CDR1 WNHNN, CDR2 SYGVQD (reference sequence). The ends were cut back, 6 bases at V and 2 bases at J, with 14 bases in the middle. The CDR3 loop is CASRPGQRPYNSPLHF. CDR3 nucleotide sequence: TGCGCCAGCAGACCCGGACAGAGGCCCTATAATTCACCCCTCCACTTT.

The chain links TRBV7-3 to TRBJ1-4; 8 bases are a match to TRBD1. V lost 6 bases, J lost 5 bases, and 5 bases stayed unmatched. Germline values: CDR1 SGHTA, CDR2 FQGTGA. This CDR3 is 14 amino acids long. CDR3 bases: TGTGCCAGCAGGGCGGACAGGGAGAATGAAAAACTGTTTTTT. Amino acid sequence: CASRADRENEKLFF.

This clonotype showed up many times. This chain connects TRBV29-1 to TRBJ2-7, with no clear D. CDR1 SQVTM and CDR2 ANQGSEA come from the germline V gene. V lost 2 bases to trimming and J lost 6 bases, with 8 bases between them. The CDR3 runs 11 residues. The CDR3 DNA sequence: TGCAGCGTTGAAAGTCAAGCCGAGCAGTACTTC. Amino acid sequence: CSVESQAEQYF.

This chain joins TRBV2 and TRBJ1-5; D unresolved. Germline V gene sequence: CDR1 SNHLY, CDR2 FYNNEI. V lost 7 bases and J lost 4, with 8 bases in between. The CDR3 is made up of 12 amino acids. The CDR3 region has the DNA TGTGCCAGCATGACCGGTAATCAGCCCCAGCATTTT. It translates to CASMTGNQPQHF. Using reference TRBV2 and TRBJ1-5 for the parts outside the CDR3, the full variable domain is EPEVTQTPSHQVTQMGQEVILRCVPISNHLYFYWYRQILGQKVEFLVSFYNNEISEKSEIFDDQFSVERPDGSNFTLKIRSTKLEDSAMYFCASMTGNQPQHFGDGTRLSIL.

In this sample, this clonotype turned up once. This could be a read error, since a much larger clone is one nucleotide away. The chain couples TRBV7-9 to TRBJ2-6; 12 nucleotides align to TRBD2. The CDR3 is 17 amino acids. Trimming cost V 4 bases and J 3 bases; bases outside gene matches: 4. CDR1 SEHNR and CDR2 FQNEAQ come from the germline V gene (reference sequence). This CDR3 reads CASSWGLAGHGANVLTF. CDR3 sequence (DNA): TGTGCCAGCAGCTGGGGACTAGCGGGTCATGGGGCCAACGTCCTGACTTTC.

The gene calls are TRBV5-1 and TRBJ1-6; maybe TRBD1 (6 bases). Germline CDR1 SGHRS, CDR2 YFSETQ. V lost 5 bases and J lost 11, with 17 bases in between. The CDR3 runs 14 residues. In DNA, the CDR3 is TGCGCCAGCAGATCGACAGGAGCCAATCCACCCCTCCACTTT. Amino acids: CASRSTGANPPLHF.

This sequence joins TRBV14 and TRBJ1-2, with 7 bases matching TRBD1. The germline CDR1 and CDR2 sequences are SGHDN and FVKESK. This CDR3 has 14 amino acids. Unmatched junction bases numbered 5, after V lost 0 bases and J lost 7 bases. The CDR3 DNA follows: TGTGCCAGCAGCCAAGATGGGCGGACAGGTGGCTACACCTTC. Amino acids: CASSQDGRTGGYTF.

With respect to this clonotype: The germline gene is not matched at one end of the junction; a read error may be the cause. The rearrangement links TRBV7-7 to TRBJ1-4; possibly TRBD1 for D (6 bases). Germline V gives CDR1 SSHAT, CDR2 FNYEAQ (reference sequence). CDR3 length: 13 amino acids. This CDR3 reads CASSSGVEEKLFF. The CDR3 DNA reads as TGTGCTAGCAGTTCAGGGGTGGAAGAAAAACTGTTTTTT.